Shown below are 4 T cell receptor beta chains from a single sample sequenced in a study of OX40 agonist ivuxolimab in advanced cancers. TCRdb's copy holds only in-frame clones and misses some; the assay was immunoSEQ multiplex PCR. The table lists some 33,000 clones, 74% of them singletons. The starting material was CD4+ or CD8+ T cells sorted from blood, obtained in a trial of the OX40 agonist ivuxolimab. These receptors came from an adult with an advanced solid tumor such as melanoma, head and neck, liver or kidney cancer.

This chain uses TRBV5-6 with TRBJ1-1; D ambiguous. Germline V gene data show CDR1 as SGHDT and CDR2 as YYEEEE. This CDR3 region has 14 residues. The V gene lost 2 bases and the J gene lost 6 bases, with 14 bases spanning the gap. CDR3 nucleotide sequence: TGTGCCAGCAGCTTCGGATCAGGATTCGCTGAAGCTTTCTTT. Translation: CASSFGSGFAEAFF.

In its sample, this clone was seen a few times. The chain is built from TRBV27 and TRBJ2-3, with D unclear. Trimming took 2 bases from V and 8 from J, leaving 11 bases between them. CDR3 length: 13 residues. The germline V gene encodes CDR1 MNHEY and CDR2 SMNVEV (reference sequence). The CDR3 DNA sequence: TGTGCCAGCAGTTTACGCAGGCTCGGTACGCAGTATTTT. Translated, it gives CASSLRRLGTQYF.

This sequence joins TRBV4-2 and TRBJ2-3; perhaps D is TRBD1 or TRBD2 (5 bases each). In germline, CDR1 is LGHNA, CDR2 YNFKEQ. Trimming stripped 4 bases from V and 8 bases from J, with 13 bases between. This CDR3 region has 13 residues. CDR3 DNA: TGTGCCAGCAGCCCTACGGGGCAGGGTACGCAGTATTTT. This encodes CASSPTGQGTQYF.

This clone has just one count. The V call is TRBV2, the J call TRBJ2-2; 7 nucleotides agree with TRBD2. CDR3 length: 14 residues. CDR1 and CDR2 from the germline V gene are SNHLY and FYNNEI. After removal of 10 bases from V and 5 bases from J, the junction contained 10 bases not matched to a gene. The CDR3: CAIDGGGGTGELFF. CDR3 sequence (DNA): TGTGCCATCGACGGCGGGGGAGGGACCGGGGAGCTGTTTTTT. The full variable domain, with the rest looked up from reference TRBV2 and TRBJ2-2, is EPEVTQTPSHQVTQMGQEVILRCVPISNHLYFYWYRQILGQKVEFLVSFYNNEISEKSEIFDDQFSVERPDGSNFTLKIRSTKLEDSAMYFCAIDGGGGTGELFFGEGSRLTVL.